The entry below describes one T cell receptor beta chain. Its antigen is unknown. No quality values exist for individual bases; no much larger clone is one base distant. The source of the sample is a study of cytomegalovirus exposure and HLA in healthy donors (dated by TCRdb to about 2017). Context from the whole study: According to an earlier analysis of 587 of the donors, some 180 million T cells yielded roughly 110 million unique TCR beta sequences and roughly 280 Gb of sequence data. An early release covering approximately 600 HLA-typed donors comprised about 310 gigabases of sequencing data and around 80 million unique TCR sequences. The genetic ancestry cluster associated with self-reported Caucasian donors included over 80% of the approximately 410 genotyped donors. The aim of the study was to test whether cataloging public T cell receptors could identify signatures of past pathogen exposure. The T cell repertoires of under 750 subjects were profiled by immunosequencing and related to cytomegalovirus serostatus. Along with the 666-subject first cohort, a separate validation cohort of some 130 different subjects was used. To predict cytomegalovirus infection status, the study combined high-throughput TCR immunosequencing, statistical association of individual TCRs with disease status, and machine learning. A later analysis re-analyzed previously published TCR beta repertoires from approximately 670 donors and added high-resolution HLA genotyping to study TCR occurrence patterns. The later analysis used no new phenotypic data to find candidate immune exposures, relying instead on TCR beta sequences and their occurrence across donors. In an earlier analysis of 587 of the donors, high-throughput TCR beta sequencing was used to judge whether each TCR beta V gene segment behaved as functional or pseudogenic. Donor age, sex, ethnicity and CMV serostatus were compiled together with the repertoire data. A later genetic analysis used genome-wide SNP genotypes for 398 of the 666 donors, treating that subset as a discovery cohort. Every repertoire in the discovery cohort had been generated on one and the same sequencing platform. Both class I and class II loci were covered by HLA typing, at four-digit resolution. Typing coverage differed by locus: A, B, C, DRB1 and DQB1 were typed in roughly 629-640 donors, DQA1 in about 500, DPA1 in 600 to 610, and DPB1 in 450 to 490. Because of strong linkage in the cohort, 5 or 6 DR-DQ haplotypes were treated as single units for association and clustering. Among about 360 genotyped donors of the cohort, an average of about 240,000 unique TCR beta nucleotide sequences were sequenced per donor, about a sixth of them non-productive. The paper's findings and limits, for the study overall: According to a later analysis, most CMV-associated TCR beta chains appeared to be HLA-restricted, and the HLA associations seemed to be driven largely by CMV exposure. A later analysis found that HLA-associated TCR beta chains were more clonally expanded and had lower generation probabilities than equally common non-associated chains. Correlated functional status among segregating V segments might reflect linkage disequilibrium, but an unknown experimental factor could not be ruled out. HLA typing was unavailable for some donors at each locus, so association tests used only the typed subset. Sequencing depth was assumed to be roughly uniform across donors in the presence/absence analyses, though that assumption may not hold. According to the authors, the approach could potentially be generalized to other disease states and immunological phenotypes. Most TCR sequences were observed very rarely across donors, whereas some public TCRs were present in many individuals. The earlier analysis of about 600 of the donors excluded seventeen rarely observed V segments, including chromosome 9 orphons, because counts were too low. In vitro tests confirmed that three of the cytomegalovirus-associated TCR beta chains recognize cytomegalovirus antigens. When HLA alleles, especially DR and DQ, strongly co-occurred, TCR associations were difficult to assign to individual alleles. In a later genetic analysis, fewer N-insertions in productive TCRs were reported among donors in an Asian-associated ancestry cluster than the approximately 670-donor mean. According to a later analysis, parvovirus B19, influenza, CMV and Epstein-Barr virus appeared linked to several top co-occurrence clusters. Specific HLA alleles were associated with 15,000 to 20,000 TCR beta sequences at a false discovery rate of 0.05 in a later analysis. Cytomegalovirus status was reported to be diagnosed by the classifier with high specificity and sensitivity in both the original and validation cohorts. Some IMGT-functional V segments, including TRBV6-2 and TRBV6-3, could not be told apart with the 87-base-pair reads, so those segments were excluded. In a later analysis, the rate of TCR association differed among HLA loci, with DRB1 alleles having the most associated TCRs and HLA-C alleles having the fewest. CMV serostatus was the only immune exposure information available for the cohort. The study gave a list of 150 to 200 TCR beta chains associated with cytomegalovirus. In this cohort, only TCR beta chains were sequenced, and detectable features were limited by the absence of alpha or paired-chain data. A group of highly shared sequence variants was considered likely to be a technical artifact of the sequencing pipeline. A further reported finding was that TCR beta sequences accurately predicted the HLA-A and HLA-B alleles for most subjects in the first cohort. In a later genetic analysis, a missense DCLRE1C variant was associated with V-gene and J-gene trimming of TCR beta chains, and the association was replicated in an independent cohort. In an earlier analysis of approximately 590 of the donors, most TCR beta V segments appeared in productive rearrangements about 87% or about 30% of the time, broadly matching IMGT annotations.

Counted from cysteine to phenylalanine, this CDR3 has 11 amino acids. Left in the record is the CDR3 DNA by itself, 33 bases read in frame from the first base. CDR1 and CDR2, looked up from the germline V gene, are SQVTM and ANQGSEA. V sheds 4 bases and J sheds 2 bases, leaving 5 bases between their ends. The cohort was made up of roughly 670 healthy bone marrow donors. All cohort members were sampled while nominally healthy, although unrecorded immune exposures were likely present. The donor tested CMV seronegative and was one of the 352 seronegative cohort members. Each donor provided a peripheral blood sample, and peripheral blood mononuclear cells were used for TCR beta sequencing. The Qiagen DNeasy Blood Extraction Kit was used to extract genomic DNA from the blood cell samples. Libraries were made using the immunoSEQ multiplex PCR assay. For the multiplex PCR, a mixture combining 60 forward primers for TCR Vbeta segments and 13 reverse primers for TCR Jbeta segments was used. The CDR3 region of rearranged TCR beta genes was amplified from genomic DNA with a multiplex PCR assay. The amplified TCR beta libraries were sequenced on the Illumina HiSeq System as 87-base-pair reads. In the source study's methods: In a later analysis, 77 million or so unique TCR beta chains were counted across the approximately 670 repertoires, and roughly 11 million of these chains were shared by at least two donors. A nearest-neighbor algorithm error-corrected the raw reads and collapsed the reads into unique sequences, merging closely related sequences to remove PCR and sequencing errors. CDR3 sequences were aligned to IMGT reference sequences to assign V, D and J gene segments. For a sequence to be retained, a match of at least six nucleotides was required to both a V gene segment and a J gene segment. A rearrangement counted as productive if the CDR3 had no stop codons and remained in frame with V and J, and every other rearrangement counted as non-productive. Following IMGT convention, CDR3 was defined as the stretch from the second conserved V-encoded cysteine up to the conserved J-encoded phenylalanine. Sequences without an unambiguous match to a single V gene segment were excluded from the earlier analysis of 500 to 700 of the donors. In an earlier analysis of several hundred of the donors, V segments were called functional above 56.7% productive rearrangements and were called segregating when the between-donor standard deviation exceeded 5%. To diagnose cytomegalovirus status from the catalog of TCR beta chain sequences, a statistical classification framework was built. In a later analysis, TCR nucleotide sequences were compared against IMGT/GENE-DB human TR gene sequences so that V and J genes could be assigned. The TCRdist pipeline was used in a later analysis to assign CDR3 sequences and most-parsimonious VDJ recombination scenarios. A later analysis defined each TCR beta chain by its CDR3 amino acid sequence plus V-gene family, and excluded reads lacking a unique V-gene family. A later analysis removed 500 to 600 highly shared, low-generation-probability nucleotide sequences to deal with suspected cross-contamination and a sequencing artifact. In a later analysis, a clonal expansion index was calculated for each public chain from normalized within-repertoire ranks of inferred template counts. In a later analysis, generation probabilities were computed with a VDJ recombination model fitted to out-of-frame rearrangements, and the resulting probabilities were checked against IGoR. In a later analysis, hypergeometric tests were used to score TCR-TCR, TCR-HLA and TCR-CMV co-occurrence, with a repertoire-size bias correction applied to TCR pairs. To estimate false discovery rates, a later analysis permuted the HLA or CMV assignments 20 times. In a later analysis, co-occurring TCRs were grouped using DBSCAN, with TCRdist sequence similarity added in when clustering inside HLA-allele-positive subsets. Repertoires with fewer than 30,000 or more than 120,000 public chains, plus five repertoires with anomalous nucleotide sharing, were excluded from co-occurrence clustering. In TCRdb, the immuneACCESS table is reduced to in-frame sequences with V and J assigned. These tables do not hold every clone; where another copy was compared, an unresolved V gene accounts for under half, and the others remain unexplained. That table furnishes V, J and clone size, whereas the DNA furnished D and trimming. A total of 150,000 to 200,000 clones appear in this sample, 81% of them only once. The ten largest account for about 1.8% of the sample.

This TCR was recovered from a man younger than 35 in good health and CMV-seronegative. Sequencing was performed on PBMCs. In this chain, TRBV29-1 is recombined with TRBJ1-1; the D segment cannot be called with confidence. The CDR3 reads CSVAFNTEAFF. The sequenced DNA is TGCAGCGTTGCATTTAACACTGAAGCTTTCTTT.